This TCR beta chain was observed in a study of T cells in Graves' hyperthyroidism and ophthalmopathy. Study-wide findings and caveats: Most thyroid clonotypes that were expanded above 0.001 also turned up in blood. In simple terms, a model built on 13 V-J features told ophthalmopathy apart from stable hyperthyroidism.

RNA transcripts yielded amplified TCR beta CDR3 regions. The primer set for the first-round RT-PCR of the TCR CDR3 was HTBI. TCRdb re-analysed the multiplex PCR reads in MiXCR, keeping a single row per CDR3 protein. The sample includes over 500,000 distinct CDR3 sequences, 13% to 15% of them seen just once. V dropped 5 bases and J dropped 10 bases, with 12 bases sitting between them. Germline V lookup: CDR1 SGHTA, CDR2 FQGTGA. CDR3 length: 12 amino acids. This clonotype was counted ten times or more. The antigen remains undetermined. Recently diagnosed hyperthyroidism of less than 2 months' duration affected patients aged 18 to 65. Diagnoses rested on clinical symptoms, serum thyroxine and TRAb, thyroid ultrasound and orbital computed tomography.

Sequencing was done on a sample of blood. The rearrangement joins TRBV7-3 to TRBJ2-1; possibly TRBD1 or TRBD2 for D (6 bases each). The origin of this receptor is a middle-aged woman with Graves' hyperthyroidism. The CDR3 sequence: CASSTYGGEQFF. CDR3 nucleotides: TGTGCCAGCAGCACTTACGGGGGCGAGCAGTTCTTC.